This T cell receptor beta chain was captured in a study of cytomegalovirus exposure and HLA in healthy donors. This clone was counted only a few times. Its antigen is undetermined. Study-level results: In a later analysis, compared with equally common non-associated chains, HLA-associated beta chains were more expanded. Because they were indistinguishable, some V segments, including TRBV6-2 and TRBV6-3, were excluded. Earlier analysis found most TCR beta V segments productive about 90% or about 30% of the time. Immune exposure information comprised only CMV serostatus.

Germline trimming cut 1 base from V and 8 bases from J; bases unmatched to any gene: 7. The CDR3 has 14 amino acids. Germline CDR1 LNHDA, CDR2 SQIVND (reference sequence). A multiplex PCR was run with 60 Vbeta primers and 13 Jbeta primers. TCRdb's copy holds only in-frame clones and misses some; the assay was immunoSEQ multiplex PCR. This sample has under 250,000 clones, with around four fifths found just once. Sequencing was performed on PBMCs. The chain combines TRBV19 with TRBJ1-2; 7 positions agree with TRBD1. The sequence derives from a boy aged 5-17 years in good health and CMV-seronegative. The DNA of the CDR3 is TGTGCCAGTAGTATAGGCAAGGGGGCGAGGGGCTACACCTTC. It yields the protein CASSIGKGARGYTF.